The 26 T cell receptor beta chains presented below share a single source sample, sequenced in a study of low-dose radiotherapy and immunotherapy resistance in tumors (dated by TCRdb to the early 2020s). First-strand cDNA was synthesized with Superscript III and a set of TRAV- and TRBV-specific primers, covering both TCRalpha and TCRbeta chains. TCRs were amplified with Phusion for about 22 PCR cycles using a constant-region primer together with the adapter attached to the V primers. TCRdb handled the public reads itself, with Q25 trimming in fastp and clone calling in MiXCR, and kept productive beta chains. Under each unique CDR3 protein, matching rows form one entry showing the most common genes and DNA. The table for this sample lists around 11,000 distinct CDR3 sequences; 60% to 80% of them were counted only once. Jointly, the top ten make up 10% to 15% of the sample. All receptors come from a human donor with advanced metastatic prostate, ovarian, gallbladder or colorectal cancer (not recorded which). This table probably holds off-target reads from a library built for another chain.

In its sample, this clonotype was seen a few times. The V call is TRBV29-1, the J call TRBJ2-5; no clear D gene. V lost 7 bases and J lost 5, with 14 bases in between. The CDR3 extends over 12 amino acids. Looked up from germline, CDR1 is SQVTM and CDR2 is ANQGSEA. This CDR3 reads CSGVIVGETQYF. The CDR3, as DNA: TGCAGCGGCGTTATCGTAGGGGAGACCCAGTACTTC.

The chain recombines TRBV5-1 with TRBJ2-2; TRBD2 aligns across 9 bases. Germline V CDR1 and CDR2: SGHRS, YFSETQ. The length of the CDR3 is 17 residues. The V gene end was trimmed by 2 bases and the J gene end by 0 bases; junction bases not matched to a gene: 5. The chain's CDR3 is CASSFGGRGANTGELFF. In nucleotides, the CDR3 is TGCGCCAGCAGCTTCGGCGGGAGGGGTGCGAACACCGGGGAGCTGTTTTTT.

CDR3 in amino acids: CASSLGPRGTHQPQHF. CDR3 coding DNA: TGTGCCAGCAGTTTAGGCCCCAGAGGGACCCATCAGCCCCAGCATTTT. This chain connects TRBV12-3 or TRBV12-4 to TRBJ1-5; tentative D call: TRBD1 (5 bases). CDR3 length: 16 residues. V lost 1 base, J lost 5 bases, and 15 bases lay in between.

CDR3 in amino acids: CATSDPRTGGNTGELFF. In DNA form, the CDR3 reads TGTGCCACCAGTGACCCCAGGACAGGGGGGAACACCGGGGAGCTGTTTTTT. The V gene is TRBV24-1, the J gene TRBJ2-2; 10 nucleotides align to TRBD1. V lost 4 bases, J lost 1 base, and 5 bases stayed unmatched. Germline values: CDR1 KGHDR, CDR2 SFDVKD. The CDR3 loop spans 17 amino acids.

This CDR3 reads CSSGRENEQFF. As DNA, the CDR3 is TGCAGTAGTGGCAGGGAAAATGAGCAGTTCTTC. The rearrangement joins TRBV29-1 to TRBJ2-1, with D possibly matching TRBD1 (5 bases). The CDR3 consists of 11 residues. Germline V gives CDR1 SQVTM, CDR2 ANQGSEA.

This clonotype was counted a single time. The V and J genes are TRBV19 and TRBJ2-7, with 10 bases identical to TRBD1. The germline V gene has CDR1 LNHDA and CDR2 SQIVND (reference sequence). With V trimmed by 6 bases and J by 5 bases, 7 bases remained unmatched. The CDR3 has 14 amino acids. The CDR3 region is CASSSGQGFDEQYF. The CDR3 DNA reads as TGTGCCAGTAGCTCGGGACAGGGGTTCGACGAGCAGTACTTC.

The V and J genes are TRBV7-8 and TRBJ1-5; a weak D match, TRBD1 (6 bases). V was clipped by 2 bases and J by 8 bases, with 13 bases between them. This CDR3 has 14 amino acids. CDR1 is SGHVS, CDR2 FQNEAQ, per germline. DNA of the CDR3: TGTGCCAGCAGCTTATACGGTGAGGGGGAGCCCCAGCATTTT. The encoded protein is CASSLYGEGEPQHF. The full variable domain, completed using reference TRBV7-8 and TRBJ1-5, is GAGVSQSPRYKVAKRGQDVALRCDPISGHVSLFWYQQALGQGPEFLTYFQNEAQLDKSGLPSDRFFAERPEGSVSTLKIQRTQQEDSAVYLCASSLYGEGEPQHFGDGTRLSIL.

The rearrangement joins TRBV2 to TRBJ2-3; D is unclear. This CDR3 has 14 residues. Germline CDR1 SNHLY, CDR2 FYNNEI. V was shortened by 6 bases and J by 1 base, with 11 bases between the two germline ends. In DNA form, the CDR3 reads TGTGCCAGCAGCCCCCGACAACGCACAGATACGCAGTATTTT. It translates to CASSPRQRTDTQYF.

The CDR3 is CASSLSRAGNEKLFF. In DNA form, the CDR3 reads TGTGCCAGCAGCTTATCGAGGGCGGGTAATGAAAAACTGTTTTTT. The gene calls are TRBV7-9 and TRBJ1-4, with D unresolved. CDR1 and CDR2 from the germline V gene are SEHNR and FQNEAQ (reference sequence). This CDR3 region has 15 residues. Deletions cut 2 bases from V and 4 bases from J, with 11 bases between.

The chain links TRBV4-2 to TRBJ2-1; TRBD2 matches 11 bases. V lost 0 bases and J lost 3; bases outside the gene matches: 4. There are 17 residues in the CDR3. Germline lookup yields CDR1 LGHNA and CDR2 YNFKEQ. As DNA, the CDR3 is TGTGCCAGCAGCCAAGACCCCGGGACTAGCGGCTACAATGAGCAGTTCTTC. It encodes CASSQDPGTSGYNEQFF.

This rearrangement joins TRBV14 to TRBJ2-3; D remains unclear. Germline lookup yields CDR1 SGHDN and CDR2 FVKESK. The CDR3 runs 15 residues. V was clipped by 1 base and J by 0 bases, with 8 bases between them. The CDR3, as DNA: TGTGCCAGCAGCCAAGGACGTTTTAGCACAGATACGCAGTATTTT. This translates into CASSQGRFSTDTQYF. Based on the CDR3 plus reference TRBV14 and TRBJ2-3, the full variable domain is EAGVTQFPSHSVIEKGQTVTLRCDPISGHDNLYWYRRVMGKEIKFLLHFVKESKQDESGMPNNRFLAERTGGTYSTLKVQPAELEDSGVYFCASSQGRFSTDTQYFGPGTRLTVL.

The chain uses TRBV13 and TRBJ2-3; D is possibly TRBD2 (7 bases). The germline V gene has CDR1 PRHDT and CDR2 FYEKMQ (reference sequence). This CDR3 has 16 amino acids. Deletions cut 5 bases from V and 2 bases from J, with 17 bases between. CDR3 in DNA: TGTGCCAGCAGCCCAGTAGGGGGGGGGCACACAGATACGCAGTATTTT. This encodes CASSPVGGGHTDTQYF.

This clonotype was detected once. V is TRBV9 and J is TRBJ2-5; TRBD2 might be the D (7 bases). Germline V gene lookup returns CDR1 SGDLS and CDR2 YYNGEE. This CDR3 has 15 residues. V lost 4 bases, J lost 5 bases, and 18 bases lay in between. This CDR3 reads CASSSNGRGHETQYF. CDR3 in DNA: TGTGCCAGCAGCTCCAACGGGCGGGGGCACGAGACCCAGTACTTC.

This chain connects TRBV6-6 to TRBJ1-6; no definite D call. The CDR3 sequence is 12 residues long. The V end lost 8 bases, the J end lost 5 bases, and 7 bases lay between the germline ends. The germline CDR1 and CDR2 sequences are MNHNY and SVGAGI (reference sequence). CDR3 DNA sequence: TGTGCCAGCGGGTTTGATAATTCACCCCTCCACTTT. Protein: CASGFDNSPLHF.

This clonotype has more than one count but fewer than ten. The chain couples TRBV6-2 or TRBV6-3 to TRBJ2-7; the match to TRBD2 covers 12 bases. CDR1 and CDR2 from the germline V gene are MNHEY and SVGEGT. The CDR3 extends over 15 amino acids. After removal of 6 bases from V and 1 base from J, the junction contained 4 bases not matched to a gene. CDR3 sequence (DNA): TGTGCCAGCAGCCTAGCGGGAGGGATGTCCTACGAGCAGTACTTC. Translation gives CASSLAGGMSYEQYF.

The V call is TRBV6-1, the J call TRBJ2-2; 10 bases are shared with TRBD2. The V gene end was trimmed by 8 bases and the J gene end by 4 bases; junction bases not matched to a gene: 7. CDR1 and CDR2 from the germline V gene are MNHNS and SASEGT. The CDR3 sequence is 15 residues long. CDR3 region: CASGNQRGGTGELFF. For the CDR3, the DNA is TGTGCCAGCGGTAACCAGCGGGGGGGCACCGGGGAGCTGTTTTTT.

In this sample, this clonotype turned up a few times. The chain recombines TRBV11-3 with TRBJ2-1, with a weak D call TRBD1 (7 bases). This CDR3 is 17 amino acids long. The ends were cut back, 1 base at V and 0 bases at J, with 13 bases in the middle. Germline CDR1 and CDR2: SGHNT and YENEEA. The CDR3 reads CASSLATGRSSYNEQFF. In DNA form, the CDR3 reads TGTGCCAGCAGCTTAGCGACAGGGAGGAGCTCCTACAATGAGCAGTTCTTC.

The chain carries TRBV30 and TRBJ2-1, with a possible D match to TRBD2 (6 bases). V dropped 0 bases and J dropped 5 bases, with 17 bases sitting between them. Germline CDR1 and CDR2: GTSNPN and SVGIG (reference sequence). The CDR3 runs to 16 residues. This CDR3 reads CAWSVLGLARDNEQFF. CDR3 in DNA: TGTGCCTGGAGTGTACTTGGGCTAGCGAGAGACAATGAGCAGTTCTTC.

The chain links TRBV10-3 to TRBJ1-2; weak D call: TRBD1 (6 bases). The CDR3 extends over 13 amino acids. Germline CDR1 reads ENHRY; CDR2 reads SYGVKD. Trimming removed 7 bases from V and 2 bases from J, with 11 bases in between. CDR3 DNA: TGTGCCATCACACAGGGAACCAACTATGGCTACACCTTC. Amino acids: CAITQGTNYGYTF.

The rearrangement joins TRBV27 to TRBJ2-1; 11 bases are shared with TRBD1. Germline CDR1 is MNHEY and CDR2 is SMNVEV (reference sequence). V lost 2 bases, J lost 7 bases, and 16 bases stayed unmatched. CDR3 length: 19 residues. The CDR3 is CASSLRDRGIAGVRNEQFF. As DNA, the CDR3 is TGTGCCAGCAGTTTAAGGGACAGGGGGATAGCGGGAGTTAGGAATGAGCAGTTCTTC.

The V call is TRBV2, the J call TRBJ1-2, with D unresolved. Germline CDR1 SNHLY, CDR2 FYNNEI. The CDR3 spans 15 residues. Deletions cut 2 bases from V and 0 bases from J, with 10 bases between. This chain's CDR3 is CASSELLRTNYGYTF. The CDR3 DNA reads as TGTGCCAGCAGTGAATTACTCCGGACTAACTATGGCTACACCTTC.

The rearrangement joins TRBV4-2 to TRBJ2-1; either TRBD1 or TRBD2 may fit D (5 bases each). Trimming took 6 bases from V and 3 from J, leaving 12 bases between them. The CDR3 extends over 14 amino acids. Germline V gene sequence: CDR1 LGHNA, CDR2 YNFKEQ. CDR3 bases: TGTGCCAGCAGTGAGGGGATCTTCTACAATGAGCAGTTCTTC. Its protein is CASSEGIFYNEQFF.

CDR3 in amino acids: CASSEPGMAKNIQYF. For the CDR3, the DNA is TGTGCCAGCAGCGAACCAGGGATGGCCAAAAACATTCAGTACTTC. This sequence joins TRBV7-2 and TRBJ2-4; D might be TRBD1 (5 bases). This CDR3 has 15 residues. Deletions cut 5 bases from V and 1 base from J, with 12 bases between. The germline V gene encodes CDR1 SGHTA and CDR2 FQGNSA.

V and J are TRBV5-1 and TRBJ1-2; tentative D call: TRBD1 (5 bases). V dropped 1 base and J dropped 5 bases, with 15 bases sitting between them. The CDR3 is 15 residues long. The germline CDR1 and CDR2 sequences are SGHRS and YFSETQ. CDR3 amino acids: CASSLSGTSTYGYTF. The CDR3 nucleotides are TGCGCCAGCAGCTTGTCCGGGACCTCGACTTATGGCTACACCTTC.

The chain recombines TRBV5-1 with TRBJ2-1, with a weak D call TRBD2 (5 bases). V lost 1 base and J lost 9, with 14 bases in between. The CDR3 has 14 amino acids. Per the germline V gene, CDR1 is SGHRS and CDR2 is YFSETQ. The CDR3 coding sequence is TGCGCCAGCAGCTTGTCTCCTAGCTATGGTGAGCAGTTCTTC. Translation gives CASSLSPSYGEQFF.

This chain links TRBV28 with TRBJ2-7, with 7 bases lining up with TRBD1. Trimming cost V 4 bases and J 3 bases; bases outside gene matches: 9. CDR3 size: 15 residues. CDR1 MDHEN and CDR2 SYDVKM come from the germline V gene. CDR3 in DNA: TGTGCCAGCAGTTCACCCGACAGGGTCAACTACGAGCAGTACTTC. Protein: CASSSPDRVNYEQYF.